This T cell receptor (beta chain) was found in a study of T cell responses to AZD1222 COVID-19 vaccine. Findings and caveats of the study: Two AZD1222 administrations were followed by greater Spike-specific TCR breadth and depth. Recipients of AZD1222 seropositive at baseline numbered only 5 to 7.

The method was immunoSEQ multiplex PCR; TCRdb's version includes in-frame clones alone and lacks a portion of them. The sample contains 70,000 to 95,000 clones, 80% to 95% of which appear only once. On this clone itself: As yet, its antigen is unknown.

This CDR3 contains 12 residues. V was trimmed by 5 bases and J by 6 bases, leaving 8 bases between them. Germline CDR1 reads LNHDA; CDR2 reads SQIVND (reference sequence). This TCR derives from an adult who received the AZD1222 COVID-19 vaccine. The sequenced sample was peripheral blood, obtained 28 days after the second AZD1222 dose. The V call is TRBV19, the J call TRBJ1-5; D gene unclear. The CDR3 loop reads CASSVGFQPQHF. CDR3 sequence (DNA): TGTGCCAGTAGTGTGGGGTTTCAGCCCCAGCATTTT.